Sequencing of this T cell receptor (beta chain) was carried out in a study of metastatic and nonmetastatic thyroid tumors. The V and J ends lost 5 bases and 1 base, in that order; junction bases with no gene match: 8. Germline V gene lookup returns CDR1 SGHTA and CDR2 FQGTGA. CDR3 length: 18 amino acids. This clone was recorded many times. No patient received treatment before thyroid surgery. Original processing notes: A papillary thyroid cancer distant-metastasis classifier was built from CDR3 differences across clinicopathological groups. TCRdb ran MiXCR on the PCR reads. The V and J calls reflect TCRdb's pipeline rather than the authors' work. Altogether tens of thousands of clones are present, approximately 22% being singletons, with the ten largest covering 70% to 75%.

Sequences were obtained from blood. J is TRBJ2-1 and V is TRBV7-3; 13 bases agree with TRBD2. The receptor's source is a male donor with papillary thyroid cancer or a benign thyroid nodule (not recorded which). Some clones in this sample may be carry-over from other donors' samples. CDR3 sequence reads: CASSQGLAGTLSYNEQFF. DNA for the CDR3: TGTGCCAGCAGCCAGGGACTAGCGGGGACCCTTTCCTACAATGAGCAGTTCTTC. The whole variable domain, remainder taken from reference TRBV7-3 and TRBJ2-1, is GAGVSQTPSNKVTEKGKYVELRCDPISGHTALYWYRQSLGQGPEFLIYFQGTGAADDSGLPNDRFFAVRPEGSVSTLKIQRTERGDSAVYLCASSQGLAGTLSYNEQFFGPGTRLTVL.